A selection of T cell receptor beta chains follows, all from one sample in a study of post-analysis software for immune sequencing data. One entry per CDR3 protein results from TCRdb running MiXCR on the PCR reads. The table has fewer than 900,000 distinct CDR3 sequences, 46% seen once. The specimen was blood. Every receptor here comes from a girl aged 10-17 years with multiple sclerosis. Both conserved end residues are part of each CDR3. The order of the fields is J gene, V gene, CDR3 protein.

TRBJ2-3 | TRBV5-6 | CASSSWGTDTQYF
TRBJ2-1 | TRBV6-2/TRBV6-3 | CASSQTSLASDEQFF
NA | TRBV20-1 | CSARVETSGRPGGGEQYF
TRBJ1-2 | TRBV27 | CASGERRAELGYTF
TRBJ1-5 | TRBV6-1 | CASSPRTGDSNQPQHF
TRBJ2-7 | TRBV5-1 | CASSQGLAGPAGYEQYF
TRBJ2-3 | TRBV9 | CASSVEFGGLGDTQYF
TRBJ1-5 | TRBV6-6 | CASSGGGNQPQHF
TRBJ1-2 | TRBV7-2 | CASSLGQGAYGYTF
TRBJ2-1 | TRBV20-1 | CSASLTSGRAYNEQFF
TRBJ2-1 | TRBV9 | CASSPGGGLRGEQFF
TRBJ1-2 | TRBV15 | CATSAGQGQVYGYTF
TRBJ2-7 | TRBV5-1 | CASSLGTGHEQYF
TRBJ1-1 | TRBV5-1 | CASSLVLNTEAFF
TRBJ1-4 | TRBV20-1 | CSAERQGEGEKLFF
TRBJ2-3 | TRBV3-1 | CASGEVGSTDTQYF
TRBJ1-1 | TRBV27 | CASSLRAGLRDTEAFF
TRBJ2-1 | TRBV29-1 | CSVETFSYNEQFF
TRBJ2-5 | TRBV20-1 | CSARDRAGDVETQYF
TRBJ2-5 | TRBV6-5 | CASSYDNQETQYF
TRBJ1-2 | TRBV6-5 | CASSYGGEFGPFRNYGYTF
TRBJ2-7 | TRBV11-2 | CASSLAQRQGYEQYF
NA | TRBV6-5 | CASRVGAWGYEQYF
TRBJ2-5 | TRBV28 | CASSSQGAGETQYF
TRBJ1-1 | TRBV25-1 | CASSDRYTEAFF
NA | TRBV11-2 | CASSRGERENYEQYF
TRBJ2-7 | TRBV6-1 | CASSEKVGTAFYEQYF
TRBJ1-1 | TRBV5-1 | CASSLAAAGGGTEAFF
TRBJ2-3 | TRBV6-2/TRBV6-3 | CASSYSRLAGGLADTQYF
TRBJ2-5 | TRBV20-1 | CSAINRETQYF
TRBJ2-7 | TRBV4-3 | CASSQEEGLDEQYF
TRBJ2-4 | TRBV20-1 | CSARRTGRSQYF
TRBJ2-1 | TRBV7-9 | CASSPLAPTSSYNEQFF
TRBJ2-5 | TRBV20-1 | CSARVGFLADEQYF
TRBJ2-7 | TRBV25-1 | CASSRISGEQYF